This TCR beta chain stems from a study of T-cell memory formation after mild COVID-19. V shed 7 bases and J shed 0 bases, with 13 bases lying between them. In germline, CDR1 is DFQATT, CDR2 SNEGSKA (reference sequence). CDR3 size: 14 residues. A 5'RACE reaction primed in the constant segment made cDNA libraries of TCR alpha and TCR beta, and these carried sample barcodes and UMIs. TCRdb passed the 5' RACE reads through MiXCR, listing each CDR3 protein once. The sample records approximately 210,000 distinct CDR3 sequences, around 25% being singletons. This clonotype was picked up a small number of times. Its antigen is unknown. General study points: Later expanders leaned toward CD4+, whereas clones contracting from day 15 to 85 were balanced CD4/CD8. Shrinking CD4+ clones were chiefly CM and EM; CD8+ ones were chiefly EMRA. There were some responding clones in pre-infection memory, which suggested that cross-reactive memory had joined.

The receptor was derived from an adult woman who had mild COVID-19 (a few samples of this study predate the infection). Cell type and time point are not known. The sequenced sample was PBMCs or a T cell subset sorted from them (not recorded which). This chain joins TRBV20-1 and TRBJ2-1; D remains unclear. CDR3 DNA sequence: TGCAGTGTCCGAACGCCGAGCTCCTACAATGAGCAGTTCTTC. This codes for CSVRTPSSYNEQFF.